Below, one T cell receptor (beta chain) is given with its context. Its antigen is not yet known. Within one base of it there is no much larger clone, and no base qualities were kept. The sample originates from a study of blood T cell repertoires in COVID-19 (TCRdb year 2020). With regard to the full study: The collaborator samples originated in the United States, Italy and Spain and spanned the acute and convalescent phases of COVID-19. The material from the prospective study consisted of cDNA or gDNA derived from T cells, B-cell-depleted T cells, or PBMCs. A freely available public database, intended as a resource for researchers studying the immune response to SARS-CoV-2, is where the repertoires were released. Samples were obtained from the ongoing ImmuneRACE study (first 160 participants) and from 950 to 1,500 subjects provided by 6 global collaborators. Where available, HLA class I and class II types were taken from metadata supplied by the sample provider and were not determined by assay-based typing. The dataset comprised deeply sampled blood TCRbeta repertoires from subjects exposed to, actively infected with, or recovered from COVID-19. Sample metadata almost always included a de-identified subject ID, COVID-19 status, age in years and sex.

TCRbeta CDR3 regions were amplified from genomic DNA by means of the immunoSEQ Assay, a bias-controlled multiplex PCR. The authors processed their data as follows. Nucleated cell counts per sample were estimated from amplification of reference gene primers within the assay. Sequence reads were collapsed and filtered to measure the absolute abundance of every unique TCRbeta CDR3 rearrangement. For each sample, productive Simpson clonality was calculated as the square root of Simpson's diversity index across productive rearrangements. TCRdb provides this immuneACCESS table in a form limited to in-frame rearrangements. Some clones are lacking; in checked studies, under half of them reflect an unresolved V gene, and why the rest are absent is not known. For V, J and clone size, that table is used; D and trimming come from the DNA. Recorded for this sample are 60,000 to 75,000 clones; 76% of them occurred a single time. Over 6% of the sample is in the top ten clones.

CDR1 and CDR2, looked up from the germline V gene, are SGHVS and FQNEAQ. Reading from cysteine to phenylalanine, the CDR3 counts 14 amino acids. Of the read, only the CDR3 DNA is kept; its 42 bases are in frame from base 1. V is pruned by 3 bases and J by 3 bases, leaving 4 bases of the junction without a gene match. The paper as a whole reports these results and caveats: How much clinical and demographic metadata was included differed by source and by participant, and the metadata was provided uncurated.

Collaborating institutions collected whole blood in K2EDTA tubes following their own protocols. For TCRbeta analysis, collaborators shipped samples in one of three forms: frozen whole blood, isolated PBMCs, or DNA extracted from either of those sample types. The specimen sequenced was peripheral blood. The sequence is built from TRBV7-8 and TRBJ1-1, and 7 junction bases match TRBD1. The TCR originated in a woman in her forties or fifties with active or convalescent COVID-19. The DNA is TGTGCCAGCAGCTTTCCAGGGGGAGACACTGAAGCTTTCTTT. This codes for CASSFPGGDTEAFF.